The T cell receptor beta chain under discussion was sequenced for a study of neurological immune-mediated disorders. A note on this clonotype: The junction differs from germline at one of its ends, possibly a read error.

With 10-nucleotide random UMIs included, cDNA was synthesized by 5'RACE. MiXCR, applied by TCRdb to the 5' RACE reads, yields one record per CDR3 protein. The data contain about 74,000 distinct CDR3 sequences, 5.2% of them singletons. Germline CDR1 GTSNPN, CDR2 SVGIG (reference sequence). The CDR3 has 14 amino acids. The sequenced material came from PBMCs. The source of this sequence is a man between 18 and 35 years old with multiple sclerosis. The chain combines TRBV30 with TRBJ1-5; 7 bases align to TRBD1. CDR3 region: CATAGGYSNQPQNF. The CDR3 DNA reads TGTGCCACTGCAGGGGGATATAGCAATCAGCCCCAGAATTTT.